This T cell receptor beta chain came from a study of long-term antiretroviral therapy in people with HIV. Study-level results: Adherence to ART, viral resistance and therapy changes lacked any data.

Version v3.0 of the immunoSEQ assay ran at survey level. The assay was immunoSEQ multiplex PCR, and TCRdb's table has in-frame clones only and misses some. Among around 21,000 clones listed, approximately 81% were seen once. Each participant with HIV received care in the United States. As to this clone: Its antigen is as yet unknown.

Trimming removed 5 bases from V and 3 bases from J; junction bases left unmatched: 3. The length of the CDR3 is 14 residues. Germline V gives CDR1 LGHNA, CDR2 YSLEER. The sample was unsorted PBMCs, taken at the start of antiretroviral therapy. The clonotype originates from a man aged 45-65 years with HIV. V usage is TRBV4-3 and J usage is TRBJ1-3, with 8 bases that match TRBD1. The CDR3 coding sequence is TGCGCCAGCAGCGCCAGGGGGCTTGGAAACACCATATATTTT. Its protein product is CASSARGLGNTIYF.